A single T cell receptor (beta chain) is shown here with its context. These data come from a study of T cell responses to AZD1222 COVID-19 vaccine. Sequencing was performed with immunoSEQ multiplex PCR; in TCRdb, only in-frame clones are kept and a portion is missing. Of 140,000 to 150,000 clones in the sample, 93% were seen once. This CDR3 is 12 amino acids long. Trimming shortened V by 4 bases and J by 8 bases, and 14 bases separated the two germline ends. In germline, CDR1 is GTSNPN, CDR2 SVGIG (reference sequence). This TCR came from an adult in good health. The material sequenced was peripheral blood, taken on day 0 of AZD1222 vaccination. The rearrangement links TRBV30 to TRBJ1-2; a possible D gene is TRBD1 (5 bases). As DNA, the CDR3 is TGTGCCTGGACGGTCTCGAGGGGCGGCTACACCTTC. Its protein is CAWTVSRGGYTF.